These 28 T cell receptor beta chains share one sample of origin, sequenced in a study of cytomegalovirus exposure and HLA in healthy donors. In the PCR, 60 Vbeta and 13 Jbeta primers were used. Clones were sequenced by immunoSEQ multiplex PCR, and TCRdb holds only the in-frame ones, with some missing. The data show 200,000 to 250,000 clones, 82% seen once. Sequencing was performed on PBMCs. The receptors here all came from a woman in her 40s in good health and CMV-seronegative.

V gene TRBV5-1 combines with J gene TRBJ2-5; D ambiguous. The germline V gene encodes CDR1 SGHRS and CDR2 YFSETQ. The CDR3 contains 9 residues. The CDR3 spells CALPETQYF. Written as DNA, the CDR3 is TGCGCTCTACCAGAGACCCAGTACTTC.

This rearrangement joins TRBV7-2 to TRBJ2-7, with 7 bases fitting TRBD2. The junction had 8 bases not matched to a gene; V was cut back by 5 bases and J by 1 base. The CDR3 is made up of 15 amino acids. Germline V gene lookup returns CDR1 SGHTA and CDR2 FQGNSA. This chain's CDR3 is CASSLISGGSYEQYF. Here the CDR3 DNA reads TGTGCCAGCAGCCTAATATCCGGGGGGTCCTACGAGCAGTACTTC.

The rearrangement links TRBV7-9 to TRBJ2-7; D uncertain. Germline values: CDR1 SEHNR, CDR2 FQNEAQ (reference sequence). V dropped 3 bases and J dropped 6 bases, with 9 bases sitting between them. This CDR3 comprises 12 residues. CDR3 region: CASSFPGAEQYF. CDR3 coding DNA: TGTGCCAGCAGCTTCCCAGGTGCCGAGCAGTACTTC.

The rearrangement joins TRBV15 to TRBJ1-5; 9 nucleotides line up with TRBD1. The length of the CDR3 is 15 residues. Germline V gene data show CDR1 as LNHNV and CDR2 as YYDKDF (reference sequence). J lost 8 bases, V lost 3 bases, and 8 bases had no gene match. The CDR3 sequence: CATSREQGAKEPQHF. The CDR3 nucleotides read TGTGCCACCAGCAGGGAACAGGGGGCGAAGGAGCCCCAGCATTTT.

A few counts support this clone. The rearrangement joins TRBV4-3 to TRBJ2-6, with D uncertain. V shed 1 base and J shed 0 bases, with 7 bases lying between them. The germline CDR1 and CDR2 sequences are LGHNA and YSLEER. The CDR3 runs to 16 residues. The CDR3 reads CASSQVHNSGANVLTF. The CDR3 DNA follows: TGCGCCAGCAGCCAAGTCCACAACTCTGGGGCCAACGTCCTGACTTTC.

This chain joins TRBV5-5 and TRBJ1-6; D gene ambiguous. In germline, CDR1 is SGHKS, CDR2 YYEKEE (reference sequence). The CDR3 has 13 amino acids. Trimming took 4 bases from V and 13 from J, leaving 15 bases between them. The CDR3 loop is CASSPQGSVPLHF. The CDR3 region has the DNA TGTGCCAGCAGCCCACAAGGGAGCGTTCCCCTCCACTTT. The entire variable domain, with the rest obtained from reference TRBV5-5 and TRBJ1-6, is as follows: DAGVTQSPTHLIKTRGQQVTLRCSPISGHKSVSWYQQVLGQGPQFIFQYYEKEERGRGNFPDRFSARQFPNYSSELNVNALLLGDSALYLCASSPQGSVPLHFGNGTRLTVT.

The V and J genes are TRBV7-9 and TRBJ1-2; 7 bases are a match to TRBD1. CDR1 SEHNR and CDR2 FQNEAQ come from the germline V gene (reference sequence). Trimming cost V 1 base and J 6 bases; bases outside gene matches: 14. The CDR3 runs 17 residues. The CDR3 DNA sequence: TGTGCCAGCAGCTTAGGGGGACTAGGGGGACAGACGCATGGCTACACCTTC. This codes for CASSLGGLGGQTHGYTF.

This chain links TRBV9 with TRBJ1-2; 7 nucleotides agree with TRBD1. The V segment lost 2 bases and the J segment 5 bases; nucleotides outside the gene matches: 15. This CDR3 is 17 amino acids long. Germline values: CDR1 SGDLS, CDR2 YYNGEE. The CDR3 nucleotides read TGTGCCAGCAGCGTCGGATCCCCCGGGACAGCAACTTATGGCTACACCTTC. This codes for CASSVGSPGTATYGYTF.

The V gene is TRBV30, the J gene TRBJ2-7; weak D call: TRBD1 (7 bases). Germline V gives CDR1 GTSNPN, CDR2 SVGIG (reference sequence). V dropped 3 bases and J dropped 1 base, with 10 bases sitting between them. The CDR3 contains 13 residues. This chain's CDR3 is CAWSPGGSYEQYF. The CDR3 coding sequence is TGTGCCTGGAGCCCAGGGGGGTCCTACGAGCAGTACTTC.

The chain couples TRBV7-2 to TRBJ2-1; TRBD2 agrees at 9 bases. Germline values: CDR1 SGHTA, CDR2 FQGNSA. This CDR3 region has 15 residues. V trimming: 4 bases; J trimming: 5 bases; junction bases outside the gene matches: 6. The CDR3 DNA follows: TGTGCCAGCAGCTCCTATAGCGGGGGAAACAATGAGCAGTTCTTC. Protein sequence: CASSSYSGGNNEQFF.

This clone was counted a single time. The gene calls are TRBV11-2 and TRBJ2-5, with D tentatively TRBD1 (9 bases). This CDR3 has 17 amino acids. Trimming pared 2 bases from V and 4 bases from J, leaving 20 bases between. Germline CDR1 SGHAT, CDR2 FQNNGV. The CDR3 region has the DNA TGTGCCAGCAGCTTACGGGGGGGACAGGGAATTGTAGAGACCCAGTACTTC. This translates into CASSLRGGQGIVETQYF.

The CDR3 protein is CASSSDRIGYTF. In DNA form, the CDR3 reads TGTGCCAGCAGTTCCGACAGGATTGGCTACACCTTC. The chain is built from TRBV28 and TRBJ1-2; TRBD1 might be the D (6 bases). Germline V gives CDR1 MDHEN, CDR2 SYDVKM. Trimming pared 4 bases from V and 7 bases from J, leaving 10 bases between. This CDR3 is built from 12 residues.

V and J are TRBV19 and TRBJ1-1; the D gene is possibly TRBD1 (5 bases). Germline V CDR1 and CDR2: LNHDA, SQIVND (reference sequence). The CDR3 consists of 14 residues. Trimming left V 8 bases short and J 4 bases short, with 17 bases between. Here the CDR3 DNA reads TGTGCCAGTGCCCTCAGGGACGGGAGCACTGAAGCTTTCTTT. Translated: CASALRDGSTEAFF.

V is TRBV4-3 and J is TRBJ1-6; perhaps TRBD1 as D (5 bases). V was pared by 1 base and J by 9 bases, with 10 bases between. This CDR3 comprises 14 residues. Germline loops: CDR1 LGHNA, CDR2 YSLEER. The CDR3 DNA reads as TGCGCCAGCAGCCAAGCGGGGGGAGGTTCACCCCTCCACTTT. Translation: CASSQAGGGSPLHF.

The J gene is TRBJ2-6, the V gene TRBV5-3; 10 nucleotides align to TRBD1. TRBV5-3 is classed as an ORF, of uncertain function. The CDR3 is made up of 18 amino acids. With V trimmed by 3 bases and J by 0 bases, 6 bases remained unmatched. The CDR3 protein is CARSYSRQGASGANVLTF. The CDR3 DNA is TGTGCCAGAAGCTATTCGCGACAGGGGGCCTCTGGGGCCAACGTCCTGACTTTC.

The CDR3 sequence: CASSPRGGSGANVLTF. The CDR3 DNA reads TGTGCCAGCTCACCCCGCGGGGGCTCTGGGGCCAACGTCCTGACTTTC. The J gene is TRBJ2-6, the V gene TRBV18, with TRBD2 matching 7 bases. The CDR3 spans 16 residues. Germline values: CDR1 KGHSH, CDR2 LQKENI. With V trimmed by 3 bases and J by 0 bases, 2 bases remained unmatched.

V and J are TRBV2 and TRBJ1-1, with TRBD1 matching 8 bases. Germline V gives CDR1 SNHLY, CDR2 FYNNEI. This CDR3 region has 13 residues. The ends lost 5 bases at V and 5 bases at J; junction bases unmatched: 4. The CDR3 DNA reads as TGTGCCAGCAGTCAGGGGGCTTGGACTGAAGCTTTCTTT. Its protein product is CASSQGAWTEAFF. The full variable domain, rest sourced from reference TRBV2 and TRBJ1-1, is EPEVTQTPSHQVTQMGQEVILRCVPISNHLYFYWYRQILGQKVEFLVSFYNNEISEKSEIFDDQFSVERPDGSNFTLKIRSTKLEDSAMYFCASSQGAWTEAFFGQGTRLTVV.

The CDR3 nucleotides read TGCAGCGGGACTAGAAGCACCGGGGAGCTGTTTTTT. Translating it yields CSGTRSTGELFF. The chain carries TRBV29-1 and TRBJ2-2; 7 bases map to TRBD2. V lost 7 bases and J lost 4; bases outside the gene matches: 3. This CDR3 region has 12 residues. Germline V gene data show CDR1 as SQVTM and CDR2 as ANQGSEA.

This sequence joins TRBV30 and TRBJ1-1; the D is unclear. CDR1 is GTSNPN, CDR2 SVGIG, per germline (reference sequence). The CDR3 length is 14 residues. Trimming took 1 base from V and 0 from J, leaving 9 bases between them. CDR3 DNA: TGTGCCTGGAGTGCCTCTCGAGTGAACACTGAAGCTTTCTTT. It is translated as CAWSASRVNTEAFF.

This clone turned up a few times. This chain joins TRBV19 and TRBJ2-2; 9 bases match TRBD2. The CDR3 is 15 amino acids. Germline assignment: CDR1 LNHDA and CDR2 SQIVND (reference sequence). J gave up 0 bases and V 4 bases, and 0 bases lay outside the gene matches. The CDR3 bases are TGTGCCAGTAGTACTAGCGGGGCGAACACCGGGGAGCTGTTTTTT. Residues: CASSTSGANTGELFF.

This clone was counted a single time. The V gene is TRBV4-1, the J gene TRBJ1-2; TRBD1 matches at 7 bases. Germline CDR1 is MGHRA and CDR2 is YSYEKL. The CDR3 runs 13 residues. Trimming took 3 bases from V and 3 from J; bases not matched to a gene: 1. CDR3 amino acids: CASSHQGDYGYTF. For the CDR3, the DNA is TGCGCCAGCAGCCACCAGGGGGACTATGGCTACACCTTC.

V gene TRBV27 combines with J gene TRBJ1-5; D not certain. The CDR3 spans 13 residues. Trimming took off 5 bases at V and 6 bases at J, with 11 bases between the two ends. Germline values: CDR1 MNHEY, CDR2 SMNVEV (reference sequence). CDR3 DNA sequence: TGTGCCAGCAGTCCGATTGTTAGTCAGCCCCAGCATTTT. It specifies CASSPIVSQPQHF.

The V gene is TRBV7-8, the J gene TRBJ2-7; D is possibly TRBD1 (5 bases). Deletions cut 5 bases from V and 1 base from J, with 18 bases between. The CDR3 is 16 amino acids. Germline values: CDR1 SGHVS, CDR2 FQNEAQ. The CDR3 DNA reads TGTGCCAGCAGCCCTGACGGACACCGATCATCCTACGAGCAGTACTTC. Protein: CASSPDGHRSSYEQYF.

The CDR3 DNA sequence: TGTGCCAGCAGTTTGTTCACCGGGACAGGGGGGTTCGCCAAAAACATTCAGTACTTC. Protein product: CASSLFTGTGGFAKNIQYF. The chain employs TRBV28 and TRBJ2-4; TRBD1 matches at 11 bases. Germline V CDR1 and CDR2: MDHEN, SYDVKM. With V trimmed by 3 bases and J by 1 base, 11 bases remained unmatched. CDR3 length: 19 amino acids. Looking up the rest from reference TRBV28 and TRBJ2-4 gives the full variable domain: DVKVTQSSRYLVKRTGEKVFLECVQDMDHENMFWYRQDPGLGLRLIYFSYDVKMKEKGDIPEGYSVSREKKERFSLILESASTNQTSMYLCASSLFTGTGGFAKNIQYFGAGTRLSVL.

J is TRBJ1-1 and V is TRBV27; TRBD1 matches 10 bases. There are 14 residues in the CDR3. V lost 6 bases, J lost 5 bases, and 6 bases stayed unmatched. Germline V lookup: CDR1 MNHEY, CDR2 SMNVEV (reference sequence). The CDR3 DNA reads TGTGCCAGCAGACCGACAGGGGGCGCGACTGAAGCTTTCTTT. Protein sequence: CASRPTGGATEAFF.

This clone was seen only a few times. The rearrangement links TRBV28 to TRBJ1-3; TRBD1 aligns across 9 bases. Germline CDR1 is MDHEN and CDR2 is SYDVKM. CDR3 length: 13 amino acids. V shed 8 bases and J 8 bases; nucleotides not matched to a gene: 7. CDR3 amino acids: CASQGQGRDTIYF. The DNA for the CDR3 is TGTGCCAGCCAGGGACAGGGTAGGGACACCATATATTTT.

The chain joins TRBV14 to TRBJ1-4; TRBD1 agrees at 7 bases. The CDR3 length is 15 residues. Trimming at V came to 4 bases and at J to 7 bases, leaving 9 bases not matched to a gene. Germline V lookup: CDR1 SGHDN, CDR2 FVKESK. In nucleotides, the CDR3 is TGTGCCAGCAGCCTCATAGGGGGCTTCGGTGAAAAACTGTTTTTT. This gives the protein CASSLIGGFGEKLFF.

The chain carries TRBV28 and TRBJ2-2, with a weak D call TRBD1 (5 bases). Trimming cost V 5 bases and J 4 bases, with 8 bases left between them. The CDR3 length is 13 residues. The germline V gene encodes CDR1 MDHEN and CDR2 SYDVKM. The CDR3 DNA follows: TGTGCCAGCAGTCTAGACAGCACCGGGGAGCTGTTTTTT. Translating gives CASSLDSTGELFF.